Each of the 18 T cell receptor beta chains below was sequenced from the same sample in a study of breast tumors, draining lymph nodes, adjacent tissues. TCRdb itself ran the multiplex PCR reads through MiXCR, one entry per CDR3 protein. The table has tens of thousands of distinct CDR3 sequences, less than 65% seen once. Sample: breast tumor tissue. The receptors shown here come from a female donor with breast cancer. Some clones in this sample may be carry-over from other donors' samples.

The rearrangement uses TRBV7-8 and TRBJ2-1; 14 bases are shared with TRBD2. V shed 4 bases, J shed 9 bases, and the junction held 17 bases outside the gene matches. This CDR3 comprises 19 residues. Germline V gene lookup returns CDR1 SGHVS and CDR2 FQNEAQ. The CDR3, as DNA: TGTGCCAGCAGCTCGAAGGGGACTAGCGGGAGTGGAACGTCACGTGAGCAGTTCTTC. As protein: CASSSKGTSGSGTSREQFF.

The J gene is TRBJ1-5, the V gene TRBV20-1; D unresolved. The ends were cut back, 2 bases at V and 9 bases at J, with 11 bases in the middle. There are 12 residues in the CDR3. CDR1 DFQATT and CDR2 SNEGSKA come from the germline V gene (reference sequence). As DNA, the CDR3 is TGCAGTGCTAGACCGCCATCCGGGCCCCAGCATTTT. It encodes CSARPPSGPQHF.

Details on this clonotype: The junction and the germline gene differ at one end; a read error may be behind it. V gene TRBV29-1 combines with J gene TRBJ2-7, with unresolved D. CDR1 and CDR2 (germline): SQVTM, ANQGSEA. The CDR3 is 11 residues long. Written as DNA, the CDR3 is TGCAGCGTGTCAGGTGGTGTCGAGCACTACTTC. Protein: CSVSGGVEHYF.

This clonotype occurred once. This chain joins TRBV12-3 or TRBV12-4 and TRBJ2-3, with TRBD2 identical over 7 bases. Trimming took 5 bases from V and 1 from J; bases not matched to a gene: 6. The CDR3 extends over 15 amino acids. The CDR3 coding sequence is TGTGCCAGCAGTGACTCTAGCGGCCGCACAGATACGCAGTATTTT. Translating it yields CASSDSSGRTDTQYF.

This clonotype was counted a single time. The chain carries TRBV4-2 and TRBJ2-7; 7 bases align to TRBD2. Germline lookup yields CDR1 LGHNA and CDR2 YNFKEQ. V trimming: 4 bases; J trimming: 0 bases; junction bases outside the gene matches: 12. The CDR3 length is 17 residues. The CDR3 coding sequence is TGTGCCAGCAGCCCCCAGGCCGTAGCGGGTACCTCCTACGAGCAGTACTTC. Amino acid sequence: CASSPQAVAGTSYEQYF.

On this clonotype: The CDR3 ends on some other residue instead of the conserved phenylalanine or tryptophan, so this is likely a read error. The chain carries TRBV2 and TRBJ1-5, with a possible D match to TRBD1 (6 bases). The CDR3 consists of 13 residues. Trimming removed 9 bases at V and 2 bases at J, with 11 bases between. Germline-derived CDR1 and CDR2 are SNHLY and FYNNEI. The CDR3 coding sequence is TGTGCCAGTGAGGGGGACGGCAATCAGCCCCAGCATTAT. It specifies CASEGDGNQPQHY.

This chain uses TRBV7-3 with TRBJ2-2; D is unclear. Germline V gene lookup returns CDR1 SGHTA and CDR2 FQGTGA. The CDR3 extends over 12 amino acids. Between the trimmed V and J ends, which lost 2 bases and 7 bases, there was a span of 5 bases. CDR3: CASSLPNGELFF. The CDR3 region has the DNA TGTGCCAGCAGCTTACCTAACGGGGAGCTGTTTTTT.

The gene calls are TRBV12-2 and TRBJ2-1. TRBV12-2 is reported as a pseudogene. The CDR3 contains 13 residues. CDR3 DNA sequence: TGTGCAACCTCAGGTGTTTCCTACAATGAGCAGTTCTTC. Encoded protein: CATSGVSYNEQFF.

This clonotype was picked up one time. The conserved phenylalanine or tryptophan normally closing the CDR3 is absent here, so this likely arose from a read error. The V call is TRBV15, the J call TRBJ1-2; D ambiguous. This CDR3 spans 13 amino acids. The ends were cut back, 3 bases at V and 0 bases at J, with 5 bases in the middle. Germline lookup yields CDR1 LNHNV and CDR2 YYDKDF (reference sequence). CDR3 amino acids: CATSSGPNYGYTL. CDR3 nucleotides: TGTGCCACCAGCAGCGGCCCTAACTATGGCTACACCCTC.

This clonotype was seen repeatedly, ten times or more. It may be a read error: a sequence one base away is much more abundant. V is TRBV7-9 and J is TRBJ1-4; 11 bases match TRBD1. The germline V gene encodes CDR1 SEHNR and CDR2 FQNEAQ (reference sequence). There are 14 residues in the CDR3. CDR3 in DNA: TGTGTCAGCAGCTCAGGGACAGGGGGAGAAAAACTGTTTTTT. Residues: CVSSSGTGGEKLFF.

Concerning this clonotype itself: The junction departs from germline at one end; a sequencing error may be responsible. The genes are TRBV5-1 and TRBJ2-1, with D perhaps given as TRBD1 or TRBD2 (6 bases each). This CDR3 comprises 13 residues. From germline, CDR1 is SGHRS and CDR2 YFSETQ. The DNA of the CDR3 is TGCGCCAGCACTTTATCCCCGAGGGGGGCGCCCCTCTTC. Its translation: CASTLSPRGAPLF. The variable domain in full, with the rest retrieved from reference TRBV5-1 and TRBJ2-1, is KAGVTQTPRYLIKTRGQQVTLSCSPISGHRSVSWYQQTPGQGLQFLFEYFSETQRNKGNFPGRFSGRQFSNSRSEMNVSTLELGDSALYLCASTLSPRGAPLFGPGTRLTVL.

The chain uses TRBV7-6 and TRBJ1-4, with TRBD1 matching 9 bases. The germline CDR1 and CDR2 sequences are SGHVS and FNYEAQ. This CDR3 contains 14 residues. After removal of 4 bases from V and 7 bases from J, the junction contained 4 bases not matched to a gene. The CDR3 loop reads CASSSTGGGEKLFF. CDR3 DNA sequence: TGTGCCAGCAGCTCGACAGGGGGAGGTGAAAAACTGTTTTTT.

This clonotype was seen ten or more times. Possible read error: a much larger clone is one base away. The J gene is TRBJ1-2, the V gene TRBV6-2 or TRBV6-3, with D perhaps matching TRBD1 (6 bases). Trimming took 8 bases from V and 2 from J, leaving 18 bases between them. The CDR3 has 15 amino acids. The germline V gene encodes CDR1 MNHEY and CDR2 SVGEGT. The CDR3 protein is CASAHGGRENYGYTF. The CDR3 nucleotides are TGTGCCAGCGCGCATGGGGGGCGGGAGAACTATGGCTACACCTTC.

V is TRBV25-1 and J is TRBJ2-5; 10 bases are shared with TRBD2. The CDR3 is 15 amino acids. V lost 5 bases to trimming and J lost 4 bases; unmatched junction nucleotides: 7. Germline V lookup: CDR1 MGHDK, CDR2 SYGVNS. The CDR3 protein is CASSSPGLAVETQYF. CDR3 coding DNA: TGTGCCAGCAGTTCCCCTGGACTAGCGGTAGAGACCCAGTACTTC.

Concerning this clonotype: Sequence at one end of the junction differs from germline and may be a read error. This sequence joins TRBV7-3 and TRBJ2-2, with D hard to call. The CDR3 runs 14 residues. Germline V CDR1 and CDR2: SGHTA, FQGTGA. CDR3 residues: CASILQVFTGELFF. As DNA, the CDR3 is TGTGCCAGCATCTTACAAGTGTTTACCGGGGAGCTGTTTTTT.

As concerns this clonotype: The CDR3 does not end in the conserved phenylalanine or tryptophan, so this is likely a read error. No DNA is shown, since the ends of the CDR3 on it are uncertain; the CDR3 is the one TCRdb lists. The chain couples TRBV29-1 to TRBJ2-5; the table's D call TRBD2 went unverified against the DNA. Germline CDR1 is SQVTM and CDR2 is ANQGSEA. The CDR3 is 13 residues long, ends included. This CDR3 is CSAKAGGGGAQDL.

This clonotype has ten or more counts. V usage is TRBV3-1 and J usage is TRBJ2-4; D is perhaps TRBD1 (6 bases). Trimming removed 1 base from V and 4 bases from J, with 14 bases in between. Germline CDR1 is LGHDT and CDR2 is YNNKEL (reference sequence). The CDR3 has 16 residues. CDR3 region: CASSQGGTGRKNIQYF. DNA for the CDR3: TGTGCCAGCAGCCAAGGCGGCACAGGGCGAAAAAACATTCAGTACTTC.

This rearrangement joins TRBV5-6 to TRBJ1-6; weak D call: TRBD1 (5 bases). Trimming shortened V by 0 bases and J by 10 bases, and 17 bases separated the two germline ends. The CDR3 runs 16 residues. Germline V CDR1 and CDR2: SGHDT, YYEEEE. The CDR3 sequence: CASSLAWRARGSPLHF. The CDR3 DNA is TGTGCCAGCAGCTTGGCCTGGCGGGCAAGGGGATCACCCCTCCACTTT.